This T cell receptor (beta chain) was recorded in a study of cytomegalovirus exposure and HLA in healthy donors (TCRdb year 2017). In terms of the full investigation: An earlier analysis of roughly 500 of the donors reported approximately 280 Gb of sequence data and 117 million unique TCR beta sequences obtained from around 170 million T cells. Approximately 300 gigabases of sequencing data and approximately 85 million unique TCR sequences were included in an early release covering 550 to 650 HLA-typed donors. In an earlier analysis of several hundred of the donors, high-throughput TCR beta sequencing was used to judge whether each TCR beta V gene segment behaved as functional or pseudogenic. Using immunosequencing, the study profiled T cell repertoires from 500 to 800 subjects and related those repertoires to cytomegalovirus serostatus. In addition to the first cohort of roughly 670 subjects, a separate validation cohort of some 120 different subjects was used. Because of strong linkage in the cohort, four to six DR-DQ haplotypes were treated as single units for association and clustering. Rather than using new phenotypic data, the later analysis identified candidate immune exposures from TCR beta sequences and from how often those sequences occurred across donors. A later analysis re-examined previously published TCR beta repertoires from several hundred donors and added high-resolution HLA genotyping to investigate patterns of TCR occurrence. To predict cytomegalovirus infection status, the study combined high-throughput TCR immunosequencing, statistical association of individual TCRs with disease status, and machine learning. Among about 400 genotyped donors of the cohort, an average of around 250,000 unique TCR beta nucleotide sequences was sequenced per donor, of which about 18% were non-productive. The number of donors typed differed by locus, with about 629-630 for A, B, C, DRB1 and DQB1, more than 500 for DQA1, over 600 for DPA1, and some 470 for DPB1. Alongside the repertoire data, information on donor age, sex, ethnicity and CMV serostatus was compiled. The study was designed to test whether signatures of past pathogen exposure could be identified by cataloging public T cell receptors. All discovery cohort repertoires had been generated using a single sequencing platform. Both class I and class II loci were covered by HLA typing, at four-digit resolution. The genetic ancestry cluster associated with self-reported Caucasian donors included about 81% of the roughly 380 genotyped donors. A later genetic analysis used genome-wide SNP genotypes for 398 of the 666 donors, treating that subset as a discovery cohort. Results the study describes overall, beyond this receptor: In a later genetic analysis, a missense DCLRE1C variant was associated with V-gene and J-gene trimming of TCR beta chains, and the association was replicated in an independent cohort. It was suggested by the authors that the approach could potentially be generalized to other disease states and immunological phenotypes. A further reported finding was that TCR beta sequences accurately predicted the HLA-A and HLA-B alleles for most subjects in the first cohort. The only immune exposure information available for the cohort was CMV serostatus. Three of the identified cytomegalovirus-associated TCR beta chains were confirmed in vitro to be specific for cytomegalovirus antigens. In a later analysis, HLA-associated TCR beta chains showed more clonal expansion and lower generation probabilities than non-associated chains that were equally common. Because counts were too low, 15 to 20 rarely observed V segments, including chromosome 9 orphons, were left out of the earlier analysis of 500 to 650 of the donors. This cohort had only TCR beta chains sequenced, and the lack of alpha or paired-chain data limited which features could be detected. The study gave a list of about 160 TCR beta chains associated with cytomegalovirus. Assigning TCR associations to individual alleles was difficult when HLA alleles, especially DR and DQ, strongly co-occurred. In an earlier analysis of around 600 of the donors, most TCR beta V segments appeared in productive rearrangements about 87% or about 30% of the time, broadly matching IMGT annotations. In a later analysis, around 17,000 TCR beta sequences were associated with specific HLA alleles at a false discovery rate of 0.05. According to a later analysis, most CMV-associated TCR beta chains appeared to be HLA-restricted, and the HLA associations seemed to be driven largely by CMV exposure. The classifier was reported to diagnose cytomegalovirus status with high specificity and sensitivity in both the original and validation cohorts. The 87-base-pair reads could not distinguish some IMGT-functional V segments, including TRBV6-2 and TRBV6-3, so those segments were excluded. While some public TCRs were present in many individuals, most TCR sequences turned up only very rarely across donors. Presence/absence analyses assumed roughly uniform sequencing depth across donors, an assumption that may not hold. A later genetic analysis reported fewer N-insertions in productive TCRs among donors in an Asian-associated ancestry cluster than the roughly 620-donor mean. In a later analysis, several top co-occurrence clusters were reported to appear linked to parvovirus B19, influenza, CMV and Epstein-Barr virus. Correlated functional status among segregating V segments might reflect linkage disequilibrium, but an unknown experimental factor could not be ruled out. A cluster of highly shared sequence variants was judged likely to represent a technical artifact of the sequencing pipeline. Because HLA typing was missing for some donors at each locus, association tests included only the typed subset. In a later analysis, TCR association rates were found to vary across HLA loci, with the most associated TCRs seen for DRB1 alleles and the fewest for HLA-C alleles.

The library was prepared using the immunoSEQ multiplex PCR assay. For the multiplex PCR, a mixture combining 60 forward primers for TCR Vbeta segments and 13 reverse primers for TCR Jbeta segments was used. The CDR3 region of rearranged TCR beta genes was amplified from genomic DNA by a multiplex PCR assay. The amplified TCR beta libraries were sequenced on the Illumina HiSeq System as 87-base-pair reads. Per the authors' processing: A later analysis tallied 70 million to 100 million unique TCR beta chains across the 600 to 700 repertoires, and 10 million to 11 million of those chains were shared by two or more donors. Raw reads were error-corrected and collapsed into unique sequences by a nearest-neighbor algorithm in which closely related sequences were merged to remove PCR and sequencing errors. V, D and J gene segments were assigned by aligning CDR3 sequences to IMGT reference sequences. For a sequence to be retained, at least a six-nucleotide match to both a V gene segment and a J gene segment was required. Rearrangements were classified as productive when the CDR3 lacked stop codons and remained in frame with V and J, and all other rearrangements were classified as non-productive. CDR3 was defined by IMGT convention, running from the second conserved V-encoded cysteine to the conserved J-encoded phenylalanine. Sequences without an unambiguous match to a single V gene segment were excluded from the earlier analysis of a few hundred of the donors. In an earlier analysis of a few hundred of the donors, V segments were called functional above 56.7% productive rearrangements and were called segregating when the between-donor standard deviation exceeded 5%. To diagnose cytomegalovirus status from the catalog of TCR beta chain sequences, a statistical classification framework was built. V and J gene assignment, in a later analysis, came from comparing TCR nucleotide sequences with IMGT/GENE-DB human TR gene sequences. Using the TCRdist pipeline, a later analysis assigned CDR3 sequences along with most-parsimonious VDJ recombination scenarios. In a later analysis, each TCR beta chain was defined by its CDR3 amino acid sequence together with its V-gene family, and reads without a unique V-gene family were excluded. A later analysis removed several hundred highly shared, low-generation-probability nucleotide sequences to deal with suspected cross-contamination and a sequencing artifact. For each public chain, a later analysis derived a clonal expansion index from normalized ranks of inferred template counts within each repertoire. A later analysis computed generation probabilities with a VDJ recombination model fitted to out-of-frame rearrangements, and checked the results against IGoR. In a later analysis, hypergeometric tests were used to score TCR-TCR, TCR-HLA and TCR-CMV co-occurrence, with a repertoire-size bias correction applied to TCR pairs. In a later analysis, false discovery rates were estimated by permuting HLA or CMV assignments 20 times. A later analysis grouped co-occurring TCRs with DBSCAN, adding TCRdist sequence similarity when clustering within HLA-allele-positive subsets. For co-occurrence clustering, repertoires with fewer than 30,000 or more than 120,000 public chains were excluded, along with four or five repertoires with anomalous nucleotide sharing. TCRdb holds this immuneACCESS table with in-frame rearrangements only. Some clones are missing; in checked studies, unresolved V genes explain under half, and the rest has no known cause. V, J and clone size reflect that table, while D and trimming were determined from the DNA. Here the sample has fewer than 95,000 clones; about 85% occur a single time. Jointly, the top ten make up nearly 7.5% of the sample.

The cohort was made up of 650 to 700 healthy bone marrow donors. Cohort members were all nominally healthy when sampled, although unrecorded immune exposures were likely present. The donor was CMV seropositive and was included in the group of 250 to 300 seropositive cohort members. A peripheral blood sample was collected from each donor, and TCR beta sequencing was performed on peripheral blood mononuclear cells. Genomic DNA extraction from the blood cell samples was performed with the Qiagen DNeasy Blood Extraction Kit. The germline V gene provides CDR1 SGHDN and CDR2 FVKESK. The germline ends are 7 bases apart after V is trimmed by 1 base and J by 0 bases. The CDR3 goes from the cysteine to the phenylalanine over 16 residues. The retained sequence is limited to the CDR3, 48 bases, with the frame set at the first base. Regarding this clone: Its antigen has not been determined. No much larger clone exists at a distance of one base, and base qualities are not known.

The sample consisted of PBMCs. The chain is encoded by TRBV14 joined to TRBJ2-6, with no confident D gene call. This clonotype was sampled from a man aged 35 to 55 in good health and CMV-seropositive. Here the CDR3 is given as CASSQGSYSGANVLTF. In nucleotides, the sequence is TGTGCCAGCAGCCAAGGGAGTTACTCTGGGGCCAACGTCCTGACTTTC.